This TCR beta chain was recorded in a study of a mutant IDH1 vaccine in newly diagnosed glioma. Study-wide results and caveats: Across multiple MHC alleles, approximately 93% of patients had vaccine-induced responses. Pseudoprogression appeared unlinked to shifts in leading peripheral T cell clonotypes.

As for this clone: Its antigen is as yet unknown.

The assay was immunoSEQ multiplex PCR, and TCRdb's table has in-frame clones only and misses some. The table lists about 48,000 clones, roughly 80% of them singletons, with around 6.7% in the top ten. CDR1 and CDR2 (germline): SGDLS, YYNGEE. V trimming: 4 bases; J trimming: 6 bases; junction bases outside the gene matches: 9. The CDR3 runs to 15 residues. Time point defined: week 35, safety follow-up. With topical imiquimod, each dose of the vaccine consisted of 300 ug of mutant IDH1 20-mer peptide. The sequence derives from a man between 40 and 49 years old with glioma. The sample was PBMCs, taken from a glioma patient whose treatment included an IDH1 peptide vaccine. The gene calls are TRBV9 and TRBJ2-7; TRBD2 aligns across 11 bases. This CDR3 reads CASSPRLAGSTEQYF. The DNA of the CDR3 is TGTGCCAGCAGCCCCCGACTAGCGGGGTCGACCGAGCAGTACTTC.